Presented here are 4 T cell receptor beta chains from one specimen sequenced in a study of blood T cell repertoires in COVID-19. The table came from immunoSEQ multiplex PCR; TCRdb's copy has only in-frame clones and leaves some out. The sample has about 390,000 clones, around nine tenths seen once; the top ten hold 10%. The specimen sequenced was PBMCs or T cells enriched from blood (not recorded which). The receptor set was obtained from a woman aged 45-60 years who had recovered from COVID-19.

Only one count was recorded for this clone. The chain links TRBV19 to TRBJ1-3; D is perhaps TRBD1 (6 bases). CDR1 and CDR2 (germline): LNHDA, SQIVND (reference sequence). The length of the CDR3 is 17 residues. With 10 bases removed from V and 0 bases from J, the gap between germline ends came to 22 bases. CDR3 protein: CATTDLRGTSSGNTIYF. CDR3 DNA: TGTGCCACCACCGATTTAAGGGGGACAAGCTCTGGAAACACCATATATTTT.

The chain is built from TRBV7-6 and TRBJ2-3; possibly TRBD2 for D (7 bases). This CDR3 spans 15 amino acids. The germline V gene encodes CDR1 SGHVS and CDR2 FNYEAQ. The V end was cut by 2 bases, the J end by 2 bases, with 11 bases between. The CDR3 nucleotides are TGTGCCAGCAGCTTATTGGGGGGGCCCACAGATACGCAGTATTTT. Amino acids: CASSLLGGPTDTQYF.

The chain uses TRBV12-3 or TRBV12-4 and TRBJ2-7, with D possibly matching TRBD1 (5 bases). The CDR3 runs to 13 residues. V was trimmed by 5 bases and J by 3 bases, leaving 11 bases between them. The CDR3 DNA follows: TGTGCCAGCAGTATGACAGCAATCTACGAGCAGTACTTC. Amino acid sequence: CASSMTAIYEQYF.

The chain recombines TRBV6-5 with TRBJ1-4; the match to TRBD1 covers 7 bases. The CDR3 consists of 14 residues. V gave up 2 bases and J gave up 6 bases; unmatched junction bases: 3. Germline lookup yields CDR1 MNHEY and CDR2 SVGAGI. The CDR3 DNA reads TGTGCCAGCAGTTACCTGGGGACAGATGAAAAACTGTTTTTT. Translating gives CASSYLGTDEKLFF.